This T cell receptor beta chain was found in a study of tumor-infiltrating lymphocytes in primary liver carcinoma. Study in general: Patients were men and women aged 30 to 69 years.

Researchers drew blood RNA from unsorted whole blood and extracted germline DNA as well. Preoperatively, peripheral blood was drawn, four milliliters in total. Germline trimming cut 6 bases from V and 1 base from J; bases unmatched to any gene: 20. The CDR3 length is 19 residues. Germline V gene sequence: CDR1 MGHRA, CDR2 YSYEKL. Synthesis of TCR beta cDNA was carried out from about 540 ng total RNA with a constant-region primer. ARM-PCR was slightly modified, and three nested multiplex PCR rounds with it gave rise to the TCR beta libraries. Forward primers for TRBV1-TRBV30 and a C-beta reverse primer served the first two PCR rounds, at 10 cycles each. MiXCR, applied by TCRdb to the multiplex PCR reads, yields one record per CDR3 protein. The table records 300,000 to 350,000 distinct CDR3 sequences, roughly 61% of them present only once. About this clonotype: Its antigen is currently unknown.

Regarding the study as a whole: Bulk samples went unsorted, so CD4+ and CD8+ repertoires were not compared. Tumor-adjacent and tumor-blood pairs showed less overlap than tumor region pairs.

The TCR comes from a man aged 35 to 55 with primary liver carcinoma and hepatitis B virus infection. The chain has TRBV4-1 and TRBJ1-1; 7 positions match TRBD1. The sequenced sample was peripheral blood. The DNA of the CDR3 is TGCGCCAGCAGACTAGGGGTGATAATCCTGACAGGGAGGAACACTGAAGCTTTCTTT. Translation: CASRLGVIILTGRNTEAFF.